This T cell receptor beta chain was profiled in a study of blood T cell repertoires in COVID-19. On the study more broadly: Acute and convalescent COVID-19 specimens originated in the United States, Italy and Spain. The analysed material was cDNA or gDNA that came from T cells, B-cell-depleted T cells, or PBMCs.

Seattle participants joined during active infection and were tracked over time. How the authors handled the data: Reference gene primer amplification gave nucleated cell count estimates. Using immunoSEQ multiplex PCR, the repertoire was profiled, and TCRdb retains in-frame clones only, with some absent. The V and J calls and clone size come from that table; D and trimming were worked out from the DNA. The sample consists of around 250,000 clones, roughly 89% of them appearing once. The V gene end was trimmed by 5 bases and the J gene end by 8 bases; junction bases not matched to a gene: 6. This CDR3 is 13 amino acids long. CDR1 is LNHDA, CDR2 SQIVND, per germline (reference sequence).

The sequenced sample consisted of peripheral blood. The source of this sequence is an older woman with COVID-19, enrolled during active disease. V gene TRBV19 combines with J gene TRBJ2-1; 7 bases fit TRBD2. CDR3 nucleotides: TGTGCCAGTAGTTTGGGAGGGTACGATGAGCAGTTCTTC. Translating it yields CASSLGGYDEQFF.